The rows below give T cell receptor beta chains drawn from one sample of a study of CD8 T cells in ankylosing spondylitis. MiXCR, applied by TCRdb to the 5' RACE reads, yields one record per CDR3 protein. Of 180,000 or so distinct CDR3 sequences in the sample, 11% were seen once. Sequenced sample: blood, either unsorted or a sorted T cell fraction (not recorded which). Receptor source: a male donor with ankylosing spondylitis or in good health (not recorded which). CDR3s include the opening cysteine and the closing phenylalanine or tryptophan. A D gene is named only where the DNA matches it firmly. Clone size, where shown, is once, few, many, or a class for clones that have expanded.

D gene: NA
J gene: TRBJ2-3
CDR3 length: 12
V gene: TRBV28
clone size: many
CDR3 protein: CASSPGSDTQYF
CDR3 DNA: TGTGCCAGCAGTCCAGGGTCAGATACGCAGTATTTT

D gene: NA
J gene: TRBJ2-5
CDR3 length: 16
V gene: TRBV5-8
clone size: NA
CDR3 protein: CASSLSRGMYQETQYF
CDR3 DNA: TGTGCCAGCAGCTTGTCGAGGGGGATGTACCAAGAGACCCAGTACTTC

D gene: NA
J gene: TRBJ1-1
CDR3 length: 17
V gene: TRBV5-8
clone size: few
CDR3 protein: CASSLDLGGMGDTEAFF
CDR3 DNA: TGTGCCAGCAGCTTGGATTTGGGAGGGATGGGCGACACTGAAGCTTTCTTT

D gene: NA
J gene: TRBJ2-3
CDR3 length: 13
V gene: TRBV7-9
clone size: few
CDR3 protein: CASSASQVGTQYF
CDR3 DNA: TGTGCCAGCAGCGCGTCTCAGGTCGGTACGCAGTATTTT

D gene: NA
J gene: TRBJ2-1
CDR3 length: 14
V gene: TRBV7-8
clone size: many
CDR3 protein: CASSLGPAFGEQFF
CDR3 DNA: TGTGCCAGCAGCTTAGGTCCAGCCTTTGGTGAGCAGTTCTTC

D gene: NA
J gene: TRBJ2-1
CDR3 length: 14
V gene: TRBV11-2
clone size: many
CDR3 protein: CASSLATVNNEQFF
CDR3 DNA: TGTGCCAGCAGCTTGGCCACAGTTAACAATGAGCAGTTCTTC

D gene: TRBD2
J gene: TRBJ2-1
CDR3 length: 16
V gene: TRBV7-7
clone size: once
CDR3 protein: CVSSFEGGLASGEQFF
CDR3 DNA: TGTGTCAGCAGCTTCGAAGGCGGACTAGCGAGTGGTGAGCAGTTCTTC

D gene: NA
J gene: TRBJ2-2
CDR3 length: 13
V gene: TRBV10-1
clone size: many
CDR3 protein: CASSEQAPGELFF
CDR3 DNA: TGCGCCAGCAGTGAACAGGCCCCCGGGGAGCTGTTTTTT

D gene: TRBD1
J gene: TRBJ2-3
CDR3 length: 17
V gene: TRBV9
clone size: many
CDR3 protein: CASSVGVDTGGTDTQYF
CDR3 DNA: TGTGCCAGCAGCGTAGGGGTTGACACAGGGGGCACAGATACGCAGTATTTT

D gene: NA
J gene: TRBJ1-5
CDR3 length: 14
V gene: TRBV20-1
clone size: many
CDR3 protein: CSARDRGPNQPQHF
CDR3 DNA: TGCAGTGCTAGAGACAGGGGTCCGAATCAGCCCCAGCATTTT

D gene: NA
J gene: TRBJ2-3
CDR3 length: 12
V gene: TRBV29-1
clone size: many
CDR3 protein: CSVTAGPDTQYF
CDR3 DNA: TGCAGCGTGACAGCGGGCCCAGATACGCAGTATTTT

D gene: NA
J gene: TRBJ1-3
CDR3 length: 16
V gene: TRBV20-1
clone size: many
CDR3 protein: CSAREGGLSSGNTIYF
CDR3 DNA: TGCAGTGCTAGAGAGGGCGGGCTAAGCTCTGGAAACACCATATATTTT

D gene: NA
J gene: TRBJ1-2
CDR3 length: 13
V gene: TRBV7-7
clone size: few
CDR3 protein: CASSSDRINGYTF
CDR3 DNA: TGTGCCAGCAGCTCGGACAGAATAAATGGCTACACCTTC

D gene: NA
J gene: TRBJ2-1
CDR3 length: 15
V gene: TRBV20-1
clone size: few
CDR3 protein: CCARDAGSSYNEQFF
CDR3 DNA: TGCTGTGCTAGAGATGCCGGGAGCTCCTACAATGAGCAGTTCTTC

D gene: TRBD1
J gene: TRBJ1-3
CDR3 length: 15
V gene: TRBV2
clone size: many
CDR3 protein: CASSDLGQVGNTIYF
CDR3 DNA: TGTGCCAGCAGTGACCTCGGACAGGTTGGAAACACCATATATTTT

D gene: TRBD2
J gene: TRBJ2-7
CDR3 length: 16
V gene: TRBV15
clone size: many
CDR3 protein: CATSSGLSGSLDEQYF
CDR3 DNA: TGTGCCACCAGCAGTGGACTAAGCGGGAGCCTCGACGAGCAGTACTTC

D gene: NA
J gene: TRBJ2-5
CDR3 length: 13
V gene: TRBV6-6
clone size: many
CDR3 protein: CASSYSPWETQYF
CDR3 DNA: TGTGCCAGCAGTTACTCCCCCTGGGAGACCCAGTACTTC

D gene: NA
J gene: TRBJ2-3
CDR3 length: 16
V gene: TRBV5-1
clone size: few
CDR3 protein: CASSLAGRGGPDTQYF
CDR3 DNA: TGCGCCAGCAGCTTGGCGGGACGGGGAGGACCAGATACGCAGTATTTT

D gene: NA
J gene: TRBJ2-1
CDR3 length: 15
V gene: TRBV7-8
clone size: few
CDR3 protein: CASSARLSAHNEQFF
CDR3 DNA: TGTGCCAGCAGCGCACGATTGTCGGCCCACAATGAGCAGTTCTTC

D gene: NA
J gene: TRBJ1-4
CDR3 length: 14
V gene: TRBV5-1
clone size: NA
CDR3 protein: CASSLDTPGEKLFF
CDR3 DNA: TGCGCCAGCAGCTTGGACACTCCCGGGGAAAAACTGTTTTTT

D gene: TRBD1
J gene: TRBJ2-2
CDR3 length: 15
V gene: TRBV4-3
clone size: NA
CDR3 protein: CASSDRGWGTGELFF
CDR3 DNA: TGCGCCAGCAGCGACAGGGGCTGGGGCACCGGGGAGCTGTTTTTT

D gene: NA
J gene: TRBJ2-1
CDR3 length: 14
V gene: TRBV7-2
clone size: NA
CDR3 protein: CASSPKRRLNEQFF
CDR3 DNA: TGTGCCAGCAGCCCAAAGCGGAGGCTGAATGAGCAGTTCTTC

D gene: NA
J gene: TRBJ2-7
CDR3 length: 14
V gene: TRBV15
clone size: NA
CDR3 protein: CATSRDRGGYEQYF
CDR3 DNA: TGTGCCACCAGCAGAGATCGGGGAGGCTACGAGCAGTACTTC

D gene: TRBD2
J gene: TRBJ2-1
CDR3 length: 14
V gene: TRBV20-1
clone size: few
CDR3 protein: CSAQTSGGANEQFF
CDR3 DNA: TGCAGTGCCCAGACTAGCGGGGGGGCGAATGAGCAGTTCTTC

D gene: NA
J gene: TRBJ1-1
CDR3 length: 13
V gene: TRBV7-9
clone size: many
CDR3 protein: CASSPYGGTEAFF
CDR3 DNA: TGTGCCAGCAGCCCATATGGGGGGACTGAAGCTTTCTTT

D gene: NA
J gene: TRBJ1-2
CDR3 length: 17
V gene: TRBV12-3/TRBV12-4
clone size: many
CDR3 protein: CASSLGGSAISNYGYTF
CDR3 DNA: TGTGCCAGCAGTTTAGGGGGCAGCGCGATTTCTAACTATGGCTACACCTTC

D gene: NA
J gene: TRBJ2-5
CDR3 length: 13
V gene: TRBV20-1
clone size: many
CDR3 protein: CSTKGPNMETQYF
CDR3 DNA: TGCAGTACCAAGGGTCCCAACATGGAGACCCAGTACTTC

D gene: TRBD1
J gene: TRBJ1-4
CDR3 length: 15
V gene: TRBV5-1
clone size: few
CDR3 protein: CASSPRTGSDEKLFF
CDR3 DNA: TGCGCCAGCAGCCCAAGGACAGGGTCCGATGAAAAACTGTTTTTT

D gene: NA
J gene: TRBJ2-5
CDR3 length: 13
V gene: TRBV5-6
clone size: many
CDR3 protein: CASSLTVQETQYF
CDR3 DNA: TGTGCCAGCAGCTTGACAGTCCAAGAGACCCAGTACTTC

D gene: TRBD1
J gene: TRBJ1-4
CDR3 length: 16
V gene: TRBV15
clone size: many
CDR3 protein: CATSRDRQGVNEKLFF
CDR3 DNA: TGTGCCACCAGCAGAGATAGACAGGGGGTTAATGAAAAACTGTTTTTT

D gene: TRBD1
J gene: TRBJ1-1
CDR3 length: 14
V gene: TRBV6-1
clone size: many
CDR3 protein: CASIKQGSRDEAFF
CDR3 DNA: TGTGCCAGCATCAAACAGGGGTCGAGGGATGAAGCTTTCTTT

D gene: NA
J gene: TRBJ2-7
CDR3 length: 14
V gene: TRBV6-1
clone size: many
CDR3 protein: CASSDWTLKDEQYF
CDR3 DNA: TGTGCCAGCAGTGATTGGACCCTAAAGGACGAGCAGTACTTC

D gene: TRBD2
J gene: TRBJ2-7
CDR3 length: 20
V gene: TRBV27
clone size: few
CDR3 protein: CASSLFPPVGSGHKGYEQYF
CDR3 DNA: TGTGCCAGCAGTTTATTCCCCCCAGTTGGTAGCGGGCACAAGGGGTACGAGCAGTACTTC

D gene: TRBD1
J gene: TRBJ1-1
CDR3 length: 13
V gene: TRBV12-3/TRBV12-4
clone size: many
CDR3 protein: CASSRTGRAEAFF
CDR3 DNA: TGTGCCAGCAGTAGGACAGGTCGAGCTGAAGCTTTCTTT

D gene: NA
J gene: TRBJ2-1
CDR3 length: 15
V gene: TRBV4-1
clone size: many
CDR3 protein: CASSQEQQVSNEQFF
CDR3 DNA: TGCGCCAGCAGCCAAGAGCAACAGGTCTCTAATGAGCAGTTCTTC

D gene: TRBD1
J gene: TRBJ1-2
CDR3 length: 13
V gene: TRBV6-1
clone size: few
CDR3 protein: CASSSGTVYGYTF
CDR3 DNA: TGTGCCAGCAGCTCCGGGACAGTCTATGGCTACACCTTC